A selection of T cell receptor beta chains follows, all from one sample in a study of CD8 T cells in Susac syndrome. TCRdb reanalysed the immunoSEQ multiplex PCR reads using MiXCR and keeps one entry per CDR3 protein. The repertoire holds 140,000 to 150,000 distinct CDR3 sequences, with roughly 94% as singletons. The specimen was CD4+ T cells from PBMCs. Receptor source: a human donor in good health. Each CDR3 is given with its conserved first and last residue. A D gene is named only where the DNA matches it firmly. Clone size, where shown, is once, few, many, or a class for clones that have expanded.

TRBJ2-2 once TRBV7-9 16 TRBD1 CASSHRDRGGTGELSF TGTGCCAGCAGCCACCGGGACAGGGGAGGCACCGGGGAGCTGTCTTTT
TRBJ2-7 . TRBV19 14 . CASSITPGSYEQYF TGTGCCAGTAGTATTACCCCAGGGAGCTACGAGCAGTACTTC
TRBJ2-5 . TRBV4-2 14 . CASSQELREQTQYF TGTGCCAGCAGCCAAGAGTTGAGGGAGCAGACCCAGTACTTC
TRBJ2-2 . TRBV15 13 . CATPGLVTGELFF TGTGCCACCCCGGGACTCGTCACCGGGGAGCTGTTTTTT
TRBJ1-1 . TRBV5-1 14 . CASSPGKGGTEAFF TGCGCCAGCAGCCCTGGTAAGGGGGGCACTGAAGCTTTCTTT
TRBJ2-7 . TRBV5-6 16 TRBD2 CASTTPRLAEDYEQYF TGTGCCAGCACCACCCCTCGTCTAGCGGAGGACTACGAGCAGTACTTC
TRBJ2-5 . TRBV5-4 13 . CASSLLSGETQYF TGTGCCAGCAGCTTACTATCGGGAGAGACCCAGTACTTC
TRBJ2-4 . TRBV3-1 15 TRBD2 CASSQAVAGVNIQYF TGTGCCAGCAGCCAAGCCGTAGCGGGAGTCAACATTCAGTACTTC
TRBJ2-5 . TRBV10-2 14 TRBD2 CASSDLAGEETQYF TGCGCCAGCAGTGACCTAGCGGGAGAAGAGACCCAGTACTTC
TRBJ1-1 . TRBV19 13 . CASRRQVNTEAFF TGTGCCAGTAGACGACAGGTGAACACTGAAGCTTTCTTT
TRBJ2-7 . TRBV29-1 15 TRBD1 CSVARGQAASYEQYF TGCAGCGTTGCCCGCGGACAGGCAGCTAGCTACGAGCAGTACTTC
TRBJ1-3 . TRBV30 11 . CAWMKGNTIYF TGTGCCTGGATGAAGGGGAACACCATATATTTT
TRBJ1-2 . TRBV9 13 . CASSAPPGNGYTF TGTGCCAGCAGCGCCCCCCCGGGGAATGGCTACACCTTC
TRBJ2-2 . TRBV27 17 . CASSLWPWSRGTGELFF TGTGCCAGCAGTTTGTGGCCGTGGAGCAGGGGCACCGGGGAGCTGTTTTTT
TRBJ2-5 . TRBV29-1 14 TRBD2 CSVTGTRPQETQYF TGCAGCGTGACCGGGACTAGACCCCAAGAGACCCAGTACTTC
TRBJ2-3 . TRBV21-1 16 . CASSKEVNRLTDTQYF TGTGCCAGCAGCAAAGAGGTGAACAGGCTCACAGATACGCAGTATTTT
TRBJ1-2 . TRBV5-1 13 . CASSSGMSYGYTF TGCGCCAGCAGCTCAGGGATGTCATATGGCTACACCTTC
TRBJ1-1 . TRBV6-2/TRBV6-3 14 . CASRSYSGEDRAFF TGTGCCAGCAGATCTTATTCAGGGGAGGATCGAGCTTTCTTT
TRBJ1-2 once TRBV3-1 13 . CASSPRDYYGYTF TGTGCCAGCAGCCCACGCGATTACTATGGCTACACCTTC
TRBJ2-1 . TRBV12-3/TRBV12-4 15 . CASSLGPGVASEQFF TGTGCCAGCAGTTTAGGCCCCGGGGTAGCGAGTGAGCAGTTCTTC
TRBJ2-4 once TRBV21-1 16 . CASSKGGGSAKNIQYF TGTGCCAGCAGCAAAGGTGGGGGGTCGGCCAAAAACATTCAGTACTTC
TRBJ2-2 . TRBV18 15 TRBD1 CASSPDRASTGELFF TGTGCCAGCTCGCCTGACAGGGCGAGCACCGGGGAGCTGTTTTTT
TRBJ2-7 once TRBV10-3 17 TRBD2 CAIRTGTSGRAEHEQYF TGTGCCATCAGGACCGGGACTAGCGGGAGGGCCGAGCACGAGCAGTACTTC
TRBJ2-7 . TRBV11-2 16 . CASSPALYVTTYEQYF TGTGCCAGCAGCCCCGCCTTGTATGTTACTACCTACGAGCAGTACTTC
TRBJ2-1 . TRBV2 12 . CASSRRGNEQFF TGTGCCAGCAGTCGCCGGGGCAATGAGCAGTTCTTC
TRBJ1-5 . TRBV3-1 13 . CASSQQINQPQHF TGTGCCAGCAGCCAACAAATCAATCAGCCCCAGCATTTT
TRBJ2-5 . TRBV28 13 . CATAQGTPETQYF TGTGCCACCGCGCAAGGGACCCCAGAGACCCAGTACTTC
TRBJ2-3 . TRBV20-1 15 . CSARSHSVGTDTQYF TGCAGTGCCCGATCTCACAGCGTCGGCACAGATACGCAGTATTTT
TRBJ2-3 . TRBV11-2 14 . CASSLDRWSDTQYF TGTGCCAGCAGCTTAGATCGGTGGTCAGATACGCAGTATTTT
TRBJ2-7 . TRBV27 12 . CASSSRLGEQYF TGTGCCAGCAGTTCCCGCCTGGGCGAGCAGTACTTC
TRBJ1-4 . TRBV24-1 16 TRBD1 CATSDSGTGSNEKLFF TGTGCCACCAGTGACTCCGGGACAGGCAGTAATGAAAAACTGTTTTTT
TRBJ1-5 . TRBV20-1 13 . CSAHTGSNQPQHF TGCAGTGCTCATACAGGGAGCAATCAGCCCCAGCATTTT
TRBJ2-2 . TRBV4-1 15 . CASSLFSGNTGELFF TGCGCCAGCAGCCTCTTCAGCGGAAACACCGGGGAGCTGTTTTTT
TRBJ1-1 . TRBV20-1 13 . CSAKEGQVTEAFF TGCAGTGCTAAAGAGGGGCAGGTCACTGAAGCTTTCTTT
TRBJ1-5 . TRBV7-9 14 . CASSSELGVQPQHF TGTGCCAGCAGCAGCGAACTGGGGGTTCAGCCCCAGCATTTT
TRBJ2-1 . TRBV19 15 . CASSILGGKFSEQFF TGTGCCAGTAGTATACTGGGCGGGAAGTTTAGTGAGCAGTTCTTC
TRBJ2-3 once TRBV3-1 14 TRBD2 CASSRGTSGDTQYF TGTGCCAGCAGCCGGGGGACTAGCGGAGATACGCAGTATTTT
TRBJ2-2 . TRBV20-1 14 TRBD2 CSALEAGGTGELFF TGCAGTGCTCTGGAGGCGGGAGGCACCGGGGAGCTGTTTTTT
TRBJ1-1 . TRBV29-1 15 TRBD1 CSVIGGQGVYTEAFF TGCAGCGTTATAGGCGGACAGGGTGTGTACACTGAAGCTTTCTTT
TRBJ2-5 . TRBV28 13 . CASSPDRGETQYF TGTGCCAGCAGTCCGGACAGAGGGGAGACCCAGTACTTC
TRBJ2-7 . TRBV20-1 13 TRBD2 CSARRLAGGEQYF TGCAGTGCTCGACGACTAGCGGGAGGGGAGCAGTACTTC
TRBJ2-1 once TRBV18 15 TRBD2 CASSPGLAGSGEQFF TGTGCCAGCTCACCCGGACTAGCGGGTTCAGGTGAGCAGTTCTTC
TRBJ2-1 . TRBV7-3 12 . CASSQIVGEQFF TGTGCCAGCAGCCAAATAGTGGGTGAGCAGTTCTTC
TRBJ2-7 . TRBV19 15 TRBD1 CASSTTGTANYEQYF TGTGCCAGTAGTACTACCGGGACAGCCAACTACGAGCAGTACTTC
TRBJ2-5 . TRBV12-3/TRBV12-4 16 TRBD1 CASSPAANRGEETQYF TGTGCCAGCAGTCCAGCGGCCAACAGGGGAGAAGAGACCCAGTACTTC
TRBJ1-2 once TRBV20-1 17 . CSARVPTGELGDYGYTF TGCAGTGCTAGAGTTCCGACAGGCGAACTGGGGGACTATGGCTACACCTTC
TRBJ1-2 . TRBV20-1 14 TRBD1 CSASPGTGGYGYTF TGCAGTGCTAGTCCCGGGACAGGGGGCTATGGCTACACCTTC
TRBJ1-2 . TRBV5-1 12 . CASSLAGRGYTF TGCGCCAGCAGCTTGGCAGGGCGAGGCTACACCTTC
TRBJ1-1 . TRBV19 14 . CASSIDGVNTEAFF TGTGCCAGTAGTATAGATGGAGTGAACACTGAAGCTTTCTTT
TRBJ2-7 . TRBV3-1 14 TRBD1 CASTKTGLPYEQYF TGTGCCAGCACCAAGACAGGGCTTCCCTACGAGCAGTACTTC
TRBJ1-1 few TRBV5-4 14 . CASSSSRGQTEAFF TGTGCCAGCAGCTCTTCCCGTGGACAGACTGAAGCTTTCTTT
TRBJ2-4 . TRBV9 17 . CASSVDPVSLAKNIQYF TGTGCCAGCAGCGTAGATCCCGTTAGCCTAGCCAAAAACATTCAGTACTTC
TRBJ2-5 few TRBV6-5 11 . CASSYMETQYF TGTGCCAGCAGTTACATGGAGACCCAGTACTTC
TRBJ2-5 . TRBV5-1 14 . CASSLAEVWETQYF TGCGCCAGCAGCTTGGCCGAGGTTTGGGAGACCCAGTACTTC
TRBJ2-7 . TRBV5-8 15 TRBD1 CASSPTGTGLNEQYF TGTGCCAGCAGCCCGACGGGGACAGGGCTCAACGAGCAGTACTTC
TRBJ1-2 . TRBV19 15 TRBD1 CASSWTGRQNYGYTF TGTGCCAGTAGCTGGACAGGCCGCCAAAACTATGGCTACACCTTC
TRBJ2-3 . TRBV20-1 18 TRBD2 CSAPTSGTLQTGYGTQYF TGCAGTGCTCCGACTAGCGGGACACTACAAACTGGGTATGGTACGCAGTATTTT
TRBJ2-2 . TRBV9 14 TRBD2 CASSVTSGRGELFF TGTGCCAGCAGCGTAACTAGCGGGAGGGGGGAGCTGTTTTTT
TRBJ1-2 . TRBV28 15 . CASSSGLSGAGGYTF TGTGCCAGCAGTTCCGGCCTATCTGGGGCTGGTGGCTACACCTTC